What follows is one T cell receptor (beta chain) and its context. The record originates from a study of T cells of healthy individuals. TCRdb itself ran the 5' RACE reads through MiXCR, one entry per CDR3 protein. The table includes around 53,000 distinct CDR3 sequences, roughly 14% detected once. CDR1 and CDR2 (germline): DFQATT, SNEGSKA (reference sequence). The CDR3 totals 14 residues. Between the trimmed V and J ends, which lost 2 bases and 7 bases, there was a span of 14 bases. The rearrangement uses TRBV20-1 and TRBJ1-4; D might be TRBD1 (6 bases). This TCR came from a human donor in good health. The CDR3 coding sequence is TGCAGTGCTAGATACCGGGGGGCGGGTGAAAAACTGTTTTTT. Protein sequence: CSARYRGAGEKLFF.